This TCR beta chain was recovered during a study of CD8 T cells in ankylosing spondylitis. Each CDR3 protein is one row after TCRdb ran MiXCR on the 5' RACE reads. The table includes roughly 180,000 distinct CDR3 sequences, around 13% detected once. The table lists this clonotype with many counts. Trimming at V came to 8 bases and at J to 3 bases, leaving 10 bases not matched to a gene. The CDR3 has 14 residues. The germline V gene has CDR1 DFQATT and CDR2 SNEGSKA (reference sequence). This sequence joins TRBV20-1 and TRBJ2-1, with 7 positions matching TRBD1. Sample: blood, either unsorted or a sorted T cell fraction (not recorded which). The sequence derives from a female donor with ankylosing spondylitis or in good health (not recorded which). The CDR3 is CSPHPGTDYNEQFF. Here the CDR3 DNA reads TGCAGTCCTCACCCAGGGACAGACTACAATGAGCAGTTCTTC.